This TCR beta chain was profiled in a study of molecular identifiers for immune sequencing clone quantification. The authors built bulk TCR libraries by previously described methods with listed TCR primers. TCRdb analysed the PCR reads with MiXCR anew, one entry per CDR3 protein. The sample has hundreds of thousands of distinct CDR3 sequences, just under 20% seen once. Notes on the study in general: Sizes of highly expanded clones could be underestimated through identical TCRs sharing a barcode. Spiked-in Jurkat TCR RNA corresponding to one cell was reported as detectable against about 1 million naive cells.

Germline V lookup: CDR1 DFQATT, CDR2 SNEGSKA (reference sequence). The CDR3 runs to 13 residues. V was pared by 6 bases and J by 5 bases, with 7 bases of the junction left unmatched. Worth noting for this clonotype: Its antigen is not known.

This clonotype was sampled from a human donor in good health. Some libraries in this study had Jurkat cell RNA spiked in. This chain links TRBV20-1 with TRBJ1-2; 9 bases agree with TRBD1. Sequences were obtained from naive CD8+ T cells from blood, with Jurkat cell RNA spiked in. Regarding subset: FACS-sorted CD8+CD4-CCR7+CD45RA+ naive T cells. The CDR3 reads CSAWDRDDYGYTF. The CDR3 coding sequence is TGCAGTGCCTGGGACAGGGATGATTATGGCTACACCTTC.